Listed here is a single T cell receptor (beta chain). Its antigen is undetermined. V lost 4 bases and J lost 4, with 16 bases in between. The CDR3 totals 15 residues. Looked up from germline, CDR1 is SGHAT and CDR2 is FQNNGV. The protocol was immunoSEQ multiplex PCR, while the TCRdb copy is restricted to in-frame clones and leaves out a portion. The sample includes 40,000 or so clones, roughly 90% of them seen just once. The data belong to a study of OX40 agonist ivuxolimab in advanced cancers. Study-level information: At doses from 0.01 to 10 mg/kg, patients were given intravenous ivuxolimab every 2 weeks. Previous treatment with anti-PD-1, anti-PD-L1 or anti-CTLA-4 therapy was allowed; 40% had received some.

Notes on the study in general: Antigen specificity remained undetermined for the expanded peripheral T cells. On average, CD8+ T cells showed a greater number of expanded clones than CD4+.

This TCR came from an adult with an advanced solid tumor such as melanoma, head and neck, liver or kidney cancer. The genes are TRBV11-2 and TRBJ1-1; perhaps TRBD1 as D (5 bases). The specimen comprised CD4+ or CD8+ T cells sorted from blood, sampled in a trial of the OX40 agonist ivuxolimab. CDR3 coding DNA: TGTGCCAGCAGCTGGGGGTCCGAGGGAGTCACTGAAGCTTTCTTT. It translates to CASSWGSEGVTEAFF. Drawing the rest from reference TRBV11-2 and TRBJ1-1, the complete variable domain is EAGVAQSPRYKIIEKRQSVAFWCNPISGHATLYWYQQILGQGPKLLIQFQNNGVVDDSQLPKDRFSAERLKGVDSTLKIQPAKLEDSAVYLCASSWGSEGVTEAFFGQGTRLTVV.